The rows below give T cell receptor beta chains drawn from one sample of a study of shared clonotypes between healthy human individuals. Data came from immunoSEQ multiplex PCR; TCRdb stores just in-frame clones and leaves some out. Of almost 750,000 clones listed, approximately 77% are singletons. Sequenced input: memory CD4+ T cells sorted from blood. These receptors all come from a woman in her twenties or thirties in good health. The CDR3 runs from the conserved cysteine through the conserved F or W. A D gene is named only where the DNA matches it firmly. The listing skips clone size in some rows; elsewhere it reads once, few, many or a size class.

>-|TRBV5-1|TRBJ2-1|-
TGCGCCAGCAGCTTGGAGGGCAAGGGAGATAGCAATGAGCAGTTCTTC
CASSLEGKGDSNEQFF
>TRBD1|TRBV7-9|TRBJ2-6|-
TGTGCCAGCAGCTTACCAGGACAGGCATCTGGGGCCAACGTCCTGACTTTC
CASSLPGQASGANVLTF
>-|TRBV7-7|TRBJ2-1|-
TGTGCCAGCAGCGTTGGGGGAGTGGGGTACAATGAGCAGTTCTTC
CASSVGGVGYNEQFF
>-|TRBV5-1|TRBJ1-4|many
TGCGCCAGCAGCTCCACCGGACGACCCGGAGGGTTTGCGGATGAAAAACTGTTTTTT
CASSSTGRPGGFADEKLFF
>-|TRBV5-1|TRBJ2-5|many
TGCGCCAGCAGCTTGGCCGACAGGACCCAAGAGACCCAGTACTTC
CASSLADRTQETQYF
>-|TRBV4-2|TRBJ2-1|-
TGTGCCAGCAGCCTGTCCTGGGCGGGATACAATGAGCAGTTCTTC
CASSLSWAGYNEQFF
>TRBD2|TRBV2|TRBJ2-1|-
TGTGCCAGCAAAGTTGCGGGAGGCCGGGTAAATGAGCAGTTCTTC
CASKVAGGRVNEQFF
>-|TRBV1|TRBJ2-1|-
TGCACCAGCAGCCATAGAAGGCGGTCCTACAATGAGCAGTTCTTC
CTSSHRRRSYNEQFF
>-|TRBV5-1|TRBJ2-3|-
TGCGCCAGCAGCTCGCAGGGTTCGAGCACAGATACGCAGTATTTT
CASSSQGSSTDTQYF
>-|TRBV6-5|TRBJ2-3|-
TGTGCCAGCAGTCCGGGGCCCATCACAGATACGCAGTATTTT
CASSPGPITDTQYF
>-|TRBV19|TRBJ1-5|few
TGTGCCAGTAGTATTGGGCGCCAGCCCCAGCATTTT
CASSIGRQPQHF
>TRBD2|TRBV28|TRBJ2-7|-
TGTGCCAGCACCGTAGGCGGGAGGGCCTACGAGCAGTACTTC
CASTVGGRAYEQYF
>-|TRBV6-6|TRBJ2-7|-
TGTGCCAGCAGTAAAACTGCCTACGAGCAGTACTTC
CASSKTAYEQYF
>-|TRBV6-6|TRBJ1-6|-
TGTGCCAGCAGTCTGGATGGTTCACCCCTCCACTTT
CASSLDGSPLHF
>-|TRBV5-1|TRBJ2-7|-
-
CASSWGGGATPSF
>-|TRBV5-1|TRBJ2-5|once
TGCGCCAGCAGCTTGGTACAGAGTGGGGAGACCCAGTACTTC
CASSLVQSGETQYF
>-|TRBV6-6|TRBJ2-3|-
TGTGCCAGCAGTTATGACGGGAGTCAAGATACGCAGTATTTT
CASSYDGSQDTQYF
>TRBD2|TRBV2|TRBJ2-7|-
TGTGCCAGCAGTGAGGCGGGAGTAAGAGACGAGCAGTACTTC
CASSEAGVRDEQYF
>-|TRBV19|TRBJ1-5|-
TGTGCCAGTAGTATGGGGAGCAATCAGCCCCAGCATTTT
CASSMGSNQPQHF
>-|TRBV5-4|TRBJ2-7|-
TGTGCCAGCAGCCCTGGACAGACCTACGAGCAGTACTTC
CASSPGQTYEQYF
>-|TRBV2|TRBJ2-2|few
TGTGCCAGCGGACGGACTGTAACCGGGGAGCTGTTTTTT
CASGRTVTGELFF
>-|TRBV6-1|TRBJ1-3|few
TGTGCCAGCAGTGAACGGCGAAACACCATATATTTT
CASSERRNTIYF
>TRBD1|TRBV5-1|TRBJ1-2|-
TGCGCCAGCAGCTCACAGGGGGACTATGGCTACACCTTC
CASSSQGDYGYTF
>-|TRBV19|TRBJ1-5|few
TGTGCCAGTAGTAAGGGCCTCGGTCAGCCCCAGCATTTT
CASSKGLGQPQHF
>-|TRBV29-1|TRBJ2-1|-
TGCAGCGTTCCCTACCCTCTAGCGACCCTTGGGAATGAGCAGTTCTTC
CSVPYPLATLGNEQFF
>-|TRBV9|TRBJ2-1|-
TGTGCCAGCAGCGGCGAAGGACCCAATGAGCAGTTCTTC
CASSGEGPNEQFF
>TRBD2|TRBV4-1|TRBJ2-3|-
TGCGCCAGCAGCCAAGGTCCCACTAGCGGGGGTACAGATACGCAGTATTTT
CASSQGPTSGGTDTQYF
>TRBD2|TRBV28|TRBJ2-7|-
TGTGCCAGCAGTTTTTTAGCGGGAGAGTCCTACGAGCAGTACTTC
CASSFLAGESYEQYF
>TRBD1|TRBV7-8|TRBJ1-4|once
TGTGCCAGCAGCCTATGGACAGGGCACGGGACTAATGAAAAACTGTTTTTT
CASSLWTGHGTNEKLFF
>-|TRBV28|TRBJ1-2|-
TGTGCCAGCAGGGCGGTTCGCGGCTACACCTTC
CASRAVRGYTF
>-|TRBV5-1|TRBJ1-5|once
TGCGCCAGCAGCTTGGCCGCCGGGGGAAGTCAGCCCCAGCATTTT
CASSLAAGGSQPQHF
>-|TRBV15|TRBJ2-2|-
TGTGCCACCAGCAGAGATCGGAGGGGGCGGACCGGGGAGCTGTTTTTT
CATSRDRRGRTGELFF
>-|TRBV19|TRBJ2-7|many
TGTGCCAGTAGAGACGGGCACTACGAGCAGTACTTC
CASRDGHYEQYF
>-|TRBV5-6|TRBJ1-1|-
TGTGCCAGCAGCTTGTATTGGGGAGCAGACACTGAAGCTTTCTTT
CASSLYWGADTEAFF
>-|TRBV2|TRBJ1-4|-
TGTGCCAGCAGATCCCTCGGTGGCCGCAATGAAAAACTGTTTTTT
CASRSLGGRNEKLFF
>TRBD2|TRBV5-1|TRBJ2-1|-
TGCGCCAGCAGTAAGTCTAGCGGGGGTTACAATGAGCAGTTCTTC
CASSKSSGGYNEQFF
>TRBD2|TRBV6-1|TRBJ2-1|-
TGTGCCAGCAGTGAACTAGCGGGAACCCACAATGAGCAGTTCTTC
CASSELAGTHNEQFF
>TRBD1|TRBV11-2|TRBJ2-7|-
TGTGCCAGCAGCTCTCCCCCGCTTCGGACAGGGGAATCCTACGAGCAGTACTTC
CASSSPPLRTGESYEQYF
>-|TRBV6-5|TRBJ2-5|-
TGTGCCAGCAGTTACGGTCCCCTTGCTAAAGAGACCCAGTACTTC
CASSYGPLAKETQYF
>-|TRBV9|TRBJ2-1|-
TGTGCCAGCAGCGTAGGGGGGCGTTATAACAATGAGCAGTTCTTC
CASSVGGRYNNEQFF
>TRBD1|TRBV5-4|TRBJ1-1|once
TGTGCCAGCAGCACAAAGACAGGGGGCGAGGCTGAAGCTTTCTTT
CASSTKTGGEAEAFF
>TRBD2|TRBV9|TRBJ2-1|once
TGTGCCAGCAGCCCCCGACTAGCGGGAGGGCCAGGGAATGAGCAGTTCTTC
CASSPRLAGGPGNEQFF
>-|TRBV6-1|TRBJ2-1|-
TGTGCCAGCAGTGTAAGGAGCGGGTGGCAGGGAACTAATGAGCAGTTCTTC
CASSVRSGWQGTNEQFF
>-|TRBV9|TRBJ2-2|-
TGTGCCAGCAGCGTAGCCTGGGGGTCCGGGGAGCTGTTTTTT
CASSVAWGSGELFF
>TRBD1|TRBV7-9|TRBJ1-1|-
TGTGCCAGCAGCCTCGGGACAGGGGAAGCTGAAGCTTTCTTT
CASSLGTGEAEAFF
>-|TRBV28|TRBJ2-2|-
TGTGCCAGCAGTTTTTTTAACACCGGGGAGCTGTTTTTT
CASSFFNTGELFF
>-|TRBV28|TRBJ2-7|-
TGTGCCAGCACACCACGGGGGATACCATCGCACGAGCAGTACTTC
CASTPRGIPSHEQYF
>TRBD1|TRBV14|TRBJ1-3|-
TGTGCCAGCAGCCATTTGACAGGGATCTCTGGAAACACCATATATTTT
CASSHLTGISGNTIYF
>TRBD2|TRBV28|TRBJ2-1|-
TGTGCCAGCAGTTTGGGGACTAGGGAAAATGAGCAGTTCTTC
CASSLGTRENEQFF
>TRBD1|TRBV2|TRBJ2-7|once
TGTGCCAGCAGTGGACAGGGGGCGAACCACGAGCAGTACTTC
CASSGQGANHEQYF
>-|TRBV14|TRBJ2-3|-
TGTGCCAGCAGCCAAGTTTGGAGCACAGATACGCAGTATTTT
CASSQVWSTDTQYF
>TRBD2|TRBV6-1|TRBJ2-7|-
TGTGCCAGCAGTGAAAACCGAGGACTAGCGGGAGTAAACTACGAGCAGTACTTC
CASSENRGLAGVNYEQYF
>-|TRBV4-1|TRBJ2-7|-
TGCGCCAGCAGCCAATCCGGACTAGGACGAAGGGGGGAGCAGTACTTC
CASSQSGLGRRGEQYF
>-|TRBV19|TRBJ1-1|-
TGTGCCAGTAGTGCGAAGGCCGGGGGCGCACGGAACACTGAAGCTTTCTTT
CASSAKAGGARNTEAFF
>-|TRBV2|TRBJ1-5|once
TGTGCCAGCAGTGAACTGGGGAGGGGAGGCAATCAGCCCCAGCATTTT
CASSELGRGGNQPQHF
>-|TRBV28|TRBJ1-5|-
TGTGCCAGCAGATCACAGGATCAGCCCCAGCATTTT
CASRSQDQPQHF
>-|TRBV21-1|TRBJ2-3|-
TGTGCCAACCCAAGTCGCCAGTGTTGCACAGATACGCAGTATTTT
CANPSRQCCTDTQYF
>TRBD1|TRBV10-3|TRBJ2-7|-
TGTGCCATCAGTGAGTCAATGGGACAGGGGGCTTTCTACGAGCAGTACTTC
CAISESMGQGAFYEQYF
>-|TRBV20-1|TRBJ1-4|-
TGCAGCTTCCCCCGTAATGAAAAACTGTTTTTT
CSFPRNEKLFF